One and the same sample provided the 15 T cell receptor beta chains below, sequenced in a study of T cells in Graves' hyperthyroidism and ophthalmopathy. The CDR3 regions of TCR beta were amplified from RNA transcripts. An initial round of RT-PCR targeting the TCR CDR3 relied on the HTBI primer set. TCRdb reprocessed the multiplex PCR reads via MiXCR and lists one record per CDR3 protein. The sample records fewer than 450,000 distinct CDR3 sequences, 17% being singletons. The source material was blood. Every receptor here comes from a woman aged 25 to 39 with Graves' hyperthyroidism that later progressed to Graves' ophthalmopathy.

This clonotype appeared a few times. The CDR3 sequence is CASSVTKNQPQHF. DNA of the CDR3: TGTGCCAGCAGTGTGACGAAGAATCAGCCCCAGCATTTT. The chain combines TRBV6-1 with TRBJ1-5; D ambiguous. V lost 4 bases to trimming and J lost 4 bases, with 8 bases between them. Germline V gives CDR1 MNHNS, CDR2 SASEGT. The CDR3 is 13 residues long.

This clonotype was seen repeatedly, ten times or more. The gene calls are TRBV10-3 and TRBJ2-1, with D possibly TRBD2 on 6 matching bases. The V and J ends lost 6 bases and 9 bases respectively, with 24 bases between them. Germline loops: CDR1 ENHRY, CDR2 SYGVKD. The CDR3 has 16 residues. The CDR3 protein is CAIRISGMGLGGEQFF. CDR3 coding DNA: TGTGCCATCAGGATTTCGGGAATGGGGCTGGGGGGTGAGCAGTTCTTC.

In regard to this clonotype: One base away lies a much larger clone, so this may be a sequencing read error. The chain recombines TRBV2 with TRBJ1-4; D uncertain. CDR1 and CDR2 (germline): SNHLY, FYNNEI. CDR3 length: 14 residues. The CDR3 loop is CASSDFRINVKLFF. CDR3 bases: TGTGCCAGCAGTGACTTTCGGATTAATGTAAAACTGTTTTTT.

The table lists this clonotype with many counts. The chain is built from TRBV28 and TRBJ2-3, with D uncertain. The CDR3 is 16 amino acids. Trimming left V 2 bases short and J 1 base short, with 13 bases between. Germline lookup yields CDR1 MDHEN and CDR2 SYDVKM. The CDR3 spells CASSLVVAWGTDTQYF. The CDR3 nucleotides are TGTGCCAGCAGTTTAGTGGTAGCCTGGGGCACAGATACGCAGTATTTT.

Ten or more counts support this clonotype. CDR3 nucleotides: TGCGCCAGCAGCTTGGGTCCGGGCGGCTCTGGAAACACCATATATTTT. Residues: CASSLGPGGSGNTIYF. The chain has TRBV5-1 and TRBJ1-3; D ambiguous. The CDR3 spans 16 residues. Germline V gives CDR1 SGHRS, CDR2 YFSETQ. Trimming pared 0 bases from V and 0 bases from J, leaving 10 bases between.

The chain joins TRBV9 to TRBJ1-6; no clear D gene. Between the trimmed V and J ends, which lost 6 bases and 0 bases, there was a span of 13 bases. The CDR3 is made up of 16 amino acids. Germline CDR1 and CDR2: SGDLS and YYNGEE. The CDR3, as DNA: TGTGCCAGCACCCCCTTCGAGAGCTCCTATAATTCACCCCTCCACTTT. It codes for CASTPFESSYNSPLHF.

Ten or more counts support this clonotype. The gene calls are TRBV2 and TRBJ2-2; maybe TRBD1 (5 bases). Trimming took 8 bases from V and 3 from J, leaving 13 bases between them. The germline V gene encodes CDR1 SNHLY and CDR2 FYNNEI. This CDR3 has 14 residues. CDR3 DNA: TGTGCCAGCTCCAGGGTGGCGGACACCGGGGAGCTGTTTTTT. Amino acid sequence: CASSRVADTGELFF.

This clonotype has at least ten counts. The genes are TRBV28 and TRBJ2-7; D may be TRBD1 (6 bases). The CDR3 is 13 amino acids. Germline loops: CDR1 MDHEN, CDR2 SYDVKM. Trimming pared 5 bases from V and 5 bases from J, leaving 13 bases between. DNA for the CDR3: TGTGCCAGCAGTCTTATACCAGGGGACGAGCAGTACTTC. Protein: CASSLIPGDEQYF.

This clonotype was recorded a few times. The chain couples TRBV20-1 to TRBJ1-1, with D unresolved. From germline, CDR1 is DFQATT and CDR2 SNEGSKA (reference sequence). Trimming pared 2 bases from V and 3 bases from J, leaving 10 bases between. The CDR3 spans 13 residues. For the CDR3, the DNA is TGCAGTGCTAGACGCCCCCAGCACACTGAAGCTTTCTTT. This codes for CSARRPQHTEAFF.

This clonotype has ten or more counts. The V gene is TRBV15, the J gene TRBJ2-1, with D possibly TRBD2 on 6 matching bases. Germline CDR1 LNHNV, CDR2 YYDKDF (reference sequence). Trimming took off 7 bases at V and 4 bases at J, with 20 bases between the two ends. CDR3 length: 16 residues. CDR3 region: CATTLNPGLGYNEQFF. CDR3 DNA sequence: TGTGCCACCACCCTGAACCCGGGACTGGGGTACAATGAGCAGTTCTTC.

This clonotype was counted a few times. The chain joins TRBV5-1 to TRBJ2-1, with 7 bases aligning to TRBD2. Germline V lookup: CDR1 SGHRS, CDR2 YFSETQ. The V and J ends lost 4 bases and 4 bases, in that order; junction bases with no gene match: 5. The CDR3 covers 14 residues. CDR3 DNA sequence: TGCGCCAGCAGCCGGCGGGAGTATTACAATGAGCAGTTCTTC. The encoded protein is CASSRREYYNEQFF. Based on the CDR3 plus reference TRBV5-1 and TRBJ2-1, the full variable domain is KAGVTQTPRYLIKTRGQQVTLSCSPISGHRSVSWYQQTPGQGLQFLFEYFSETQRNKGNFPGRFSGRQFSNSRSEMNVSTLELGDSALYLCASSRREYYNEQFFGPGTRLTVL.

The gene calls are TRBV30 and TRBJ2-5; TRBD1 matches 10 bases. This CDR3 spans 14 amino acids. The germline V gene encodes CDR1 GTSNPN and CDR2 SVGIG (reference sequence). J lost 5 bases, V lost 2 bases, and 5 bases had no gene match. The CDR3 nucleotides read TGTGCCTGGAGTCGACAGGGGGCACGGGAGACCCAGTACTTC. Amino acid sequence: CAWSRQGARETQYF.

This clonotype was recorded many times. The chain recombines TRBV19 with TRBJ2-7, with 7 nucleotides matching TRBD2. The CDR3 loop spans 17 amino acids. Germline V gene sequence: CDR1 LNHDA, CDR2 SQIVND (reference sequence). V was pared by 6 bases and J by 3 bases, with 17 bases of the junction left unmatched. In nucleotides, the CDR3 is TGTGCCAGTAGCGGTCTCTTTGGGGCGGGAGACGGCTACGAGCAGTACTTC. This encodes CASSGLFGAGDGYEQYF.

The chain uses TRBV5-8 and TRBJ2-1; 9 bases line up with TRBD1. This CDR3 has 14 amino acids. Germline CDR1 SGHTS, CDR2 YDEGEE. V was clipped by 3 bases and J by 7 bases; unmatched bases: 5. In DNA, the CDR3 is TGTGCCAGCAGCTGGGGACAGGGACGGAATGAGCAGTTCTTC. Translating gives CASSWGQGRNEQFF.

V gene TRBV2 combines with J gene TRBJ2-3; D not certain. Between the trimmed V and J ends, which lost 5 bases and 2 bases, there was a span of 11 bases. Germline lookup yields CDR1 SNHLY and CDR2 FYNNEI. This CDR3 is built from 14 residues. CDR3 sequence reads: CASSLVTVTDTQYF. CDR3 DNA sequence: TGTGCCAGCAGTCTTGTGACCGTCACAGATACGCAGTATTTT.